This T cell receptor beta chain was obtained from a study of early T cells in non-severe SARS-CoV-2 infection. The V gene lost 8 bases and the J gene lost 0 bases, with 16 bases spanning the gap. Germline loops: CDR1 MNHNY, CDR2 SVGAGI (reference sequence). The CDR3 loop spans 15 amino acids. In TCRdb, the 5' RACE reads were re-called with MiXCR into one record per CDR3 protein. The table lists about 42,000 distinct CDR3 sequences, approximately 6.9% of them singletons. The table lists this clonotype with many counts. V is TRBV6-6 and J is TRBJ1-1; D gene unclear. Sequenced: whole blood. This TCR derives from an adult who was a healthcare worker with PCR-confirmed SARS-CoV-2 infection or an uninfected control (not recorded which). Here the CDR3 DNA reads TGTGCCAGCGGGTCAGCGCTGTACATGAACACTGAAGCTTTCTTT. Translating gives CASGSALYMNTEAFF.